This record looks at one TCR beta chain sequence and its context. Its antigen is not identified. Germline CDR1 reads ENHRY; CDR2 reads SYGVKD. The CDR3 is made up of 16 amino acids. Trimming cost V 5 bases and J 4 bases, with 19 bases left between them. This specimen comes from a study of beta chain features in type 1 diabetes. The isolated RNA, all of it, was reverse transcribed, so expressed TCRB transcripts were what got sequenced. TCRdb's copy holds only in-frame clones and misses some; the assay was immunoSEQ multiplex PCR. This sample has around 350,000 clones, with 10% to 15% found just once. Whole-study results and caveats: When cDNA is sequenced, cells with high TCR expression could be over-represented.

The authors sorted CD4+ naive, central memory, regulatory and stem cell-like memory cells via CD45RO/CCR7/CD25/CD127/CD95/CD27. Without exception, sorted populations had purity beyond 95%. The chain combines TRBV10-3 with TRBJ2-3; D may be TRBD2 (6 bases). Sequencing was carried out using naive CD4+ T cells from blood. This sequence originates from a man aged 18 to 35 in good health. The CDR3 is CAISFRELVGPDTQYF. CDR3 DNA: TGTGCCATCAGTTTCCGGGAGCTAGTAGGTCCAGATACGCAGTATTTT.